This T cell receptor (beta chain) was identified during a study of blood T cell repertoires in COVID-19. Study details: Sources were T cells, B-cell-depleted T cells, or PBMCs; the material itself was cDNA or gDNA.

Germline assignment: CDR1 WNHNN and CDR2 SYGVQD (reference sequence). With V trimmed by 7 bases and J by 2 bases, 11 bases remained unmatched. The CDR3 is 16 residues long. This clone has only one observation. Authors' analysis steps: Amplified reference gene primers provided the basis for estimating nucleated cell counts. Assay used: immunoSEQ multiplex PCR; TCRdb lists only in-frame clones, some missing. Clone size and V and J calls were adopted from that table, with D and trimming inferred from the DNA. The repertoire includes about 270,000 clones, around 87% of them detected once, and 2.4% sits in the top ten.

The chain has TRBV10-1 and TRBJ2-3; 8 bases are shared with TRBD2. The sequence derives from a woman aged 18-30 years who had recovered from COVID-19. The sample consisted of PBMCs or T cells enriched from blood (not recorded which). For the CDR3, the DNA is TGCGCCAGCACCCTGGGAGCGCGGGGGGACACAGATACGCAGTATTTT. Translation gives CASTLGARGDTDTQYF.